This paragraph reports one T cell receptor (beta chain). Antigen: not known. The record originates from a study of blood T cells in healthy people across ages. It was with a sample-barcoded 5' primer and a J-beta primer mix that a second PCR of about 7 to 12 cycles was run. TCRdb redid the calling of the 5' RACE reads with MiXCR, one entry per CDR3 protein. This table holds roughly 1,800,000 distinct CDR3 sequences, approximately 50% found once. Findings and caveats of the study: It was held that diversity estimates obtained from one million T cells represented underestimates.

The CDR3 is 16 amino acids. Germline V gives CDR1 LGHNA, CDR2 YSLEER. V was clipped by 0 bases and J by 4 bases; unmatched bases: 6. This receptor was identified in a woman aged 40 to 55 in good health. The J gene is TRBJ2-3, the V gene TRBV4-3; 8 nucleotides agree with TRBD2. Sequenced: blood. The CDR3, as DNA: TGCGCCAGCAGCCAAGATCAACTAGCGGTACCAGATACGCAGTATTTT. Translated, it gives CASSQDQLAVPDTQYF.